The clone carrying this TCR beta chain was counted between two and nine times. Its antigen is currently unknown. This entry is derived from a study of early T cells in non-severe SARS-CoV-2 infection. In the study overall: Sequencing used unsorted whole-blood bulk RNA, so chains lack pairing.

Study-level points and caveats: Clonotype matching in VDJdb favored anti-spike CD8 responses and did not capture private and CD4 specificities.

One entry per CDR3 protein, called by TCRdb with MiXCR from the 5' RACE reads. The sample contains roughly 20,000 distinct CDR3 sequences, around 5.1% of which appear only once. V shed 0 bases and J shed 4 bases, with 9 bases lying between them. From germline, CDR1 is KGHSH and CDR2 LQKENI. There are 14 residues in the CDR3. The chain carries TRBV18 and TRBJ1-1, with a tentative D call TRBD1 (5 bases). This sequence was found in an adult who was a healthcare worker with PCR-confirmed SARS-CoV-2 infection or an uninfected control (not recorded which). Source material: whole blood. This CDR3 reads CASSPPSGRTEAFF. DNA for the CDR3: TGTGCCAGCTCACCACCGTCAGGGCGCACTGAAGCTTTCTTT.